Given below is one T cell receptor (beta chain) in context. Mismatch with germline at one junction end may stem from a read error. This sample stems from a study of blood T cells in healthy people across ages. Germline-derived CDR1 and CDR2 are MGHDK and SYGVNS. The CDR3 runs to 17 residues. For the second PCR, which ran for about 7 to 11 cycles, a sample-barcoded 5' primer and a J-beta primer mix were used. One entry per CDR3 protein, called by TCRdb with MiXCR from the 5' RACE reads. The repertoire has roughly 1,800,000 distinct CDR3 sequences, about 50% of them found once; the top ten carry around 2.1%.

The sample comprised blood. This receptor was obtained from a woman aged 40 to 50 in good health. This rearrangement joins TRBV25-1 to TRBJ2-1, with D possibly being TRBD1 or TRBD2 (6 bases each). CDR3 residues: CASSGKAGDCSYNKQFF. CDR3 nucleotide sequence: TGTGCCAGCAGCGGAAAAGCAGGGGACTGCTCCTACAATAAGCAGTTCTTC.